These 14 T cell receptor beta chains were all obtained from the same sample, sequenced in a study of T cell responses to AZD1222 COVID-19 vaccine. This table comes from immunoSEQ multiplex PCR, and its TCRdb copy is limited to in-frame clones, with some not included. The sample lists about 150,000 clones; roughly 90% were seen once. Specimen: peripheral blood, collected on day 0 of AZD1222 vaccination. These receptors all come from an adult in good health.

The V call is TRBV24-1, the J call TRBJ2-1; 9 bases agree with TRBD2. The germline V gene encodes CDR1 KGHDR and CDR2 SFDVKD. Trimming at V came to 3 bases and at J to 6 bases, leaving 5 bases not matched to a gene. The CDR3 is made up of 15 amino acids. The CDR3 bases are TGTGCCACCAGTGATAATCCTAGCGGGGTCAATGAGCAGTTCTTC. Translating it yields CATSDNPSGVNEQFF.

The CDR3 here is CASNRATNEKLFF. DNA for the CDR3: TGTGCCTCAAACAGGGCAACTAATGAAAAACTGTTTTTT. The genes are TRBV15 and TRBJ1-4; D is perhaps TRBD1 (6 bases). From germline, CDR1 is LNHNV and CDR2 YYDKDF (reference sequence). The V gene lost 11 bases and the J gene lost 0 bases, with 10 bases spanning the gap. CDR3 length: 13 residues.

The chain recombines TRBV15 with TRBJ2-6; D could derive from TRBD1 or TRBD2 (5 bases each). CDR1 and CDR2 from the germline V gene are LNHNV and YYDKDF (reference sequence). The CDR3 length is 21 residues. Between the trimmed V and J ends, which lost 0 bases and 0 bases, there was a span of 21 bases. The CDR3 here is CATSRDWRTSPTSSGANVLTF. CDR3 nucleotide sequence: TGTGCCACCAGCAGAGATTGGAGGACATCCCCGACCTCCTCTGGGGCCAACGTCCTGACTTTC.

This clone was seen only once. The chain recombines TRBV2 with TRBJ1-5; D is ambiguous. CDR1 is SNHLY and CDR2 is FYNNEI in the germline V gene. This CDR3 is 13 amino acids long. Trimming took off 6 bases at V and 5 bases at J, with 11 bases between the two ends. CDR3 DNA sequence: TGTGCCAGCAGGGTACGGCCCGATCAGCCCCAGCATTTT. Translation: CASRVRPDQPQHF.

The chain couples TRBV30 to TRBJ1-6; the D gene is possibly TRBD1 (5 bases). Germline V lookup: CDR1 GTSNPN, CDR2 SVGIG (reference sequence). Trimming left V 2 bases short and J 14 bases short, with 19 bases between. The length of the CDR3 is 14 residues. Written as DNA, the CDR3 is TGTGCCTGGAGTTTATCCCCCCCGGGGGTGACCCTCCACTTT. Translating it yields CAWSLSPPGVTLHF.

This chain links TRBV6-5 with TRBJ1-4; no definite D call. Germline values: CDR1 MNHEY, CDR2 SVGAGI. The V end was cut by 6 bases, the J end by 4 bases, with 6 bases between. The CDR3 is 12 residues long. CDR3 residues: CASRGSNEKLFF. The CDR3 DNA reads as TGTGCCAGCAGGGGGAGTAATGAAAAACTGTTTTTT.

The chain combines TRBV7-9 with TRBJ2-6, with unresolved D. Germline CDR1 is SEHNR and CDR2 is FQNEAQ (reference sequence). V was trimmed by 2 bases and J by 4 bases, leaving 3 bases between them. This CDR3 is built from 13 residues. The CDR3 loop is CASSLQGANVLTF. The CDR3 bases are TGTGCCAGCAGCTTACAAGGGGCCAACGTCCTGACTTTC.

The chain combines TRBV4-3 with TRBJ1-4, with 10 bases aligning to TRBD1. J was trimmed by 3 bases and V by 8 bases; bases with no gene match: 12. The germline V gene encodes CDR1 LGHNA and CDR2 YSLEER. The CDR3 has 17 amino acids. CDR3: CASSSTDRGLANEKLFF. The CDR3 DNA is TGCGCCAGCTCCTCTACCGACAGGGGGCTGGCTAATGAAAAACTGTTTTTT.

This rearrangement joins TRBV19 to TRBJ1-2, with 8 positions matching TRBD1. In germline, CDR1 is LNHDA, CDR2 SQIVND (reference sequence). The CDR3 sequence is 15 residues long. J lost 4 bases, V lost 7 bases, and 11 bases had no gene match. The CDR3 bases are TGTGCCAGTATCCCTCACGGACAGGGCCTCTATGGCTACACCTTC. As protein: CASIPHGQGLYGYTF.

The chain links TRBV27 to TRBJ1-2, with D maybe TRBD1 (6 bases). The CDR3 has 14 amino acids. Germline CDR1 is MNHEY and CDR2 is SMNVEV (reference sequence). The V gene lost 6 bases and the J gene lost 3 bases, with 14 bases spanning the gap. CDR3 region: CASRQGLGDYGYTF. In nucleotides, the CDR3 is TGTGCCAGCAGACAGGGTCTAGGGGACTATGGCTACACCTTC.

The chain is built from TRBV6-5 and TRBJ2-7; 8 bases agree with TRBD2. The CDR3 covers 14 residues. V gave up 2 bases and J gave up 4 bases; unmatched junction bases: 4. Germline CDR1 and CDR2: MNHEY and SVGAGI. CDR3 loop: CASSYTGGLYEQYF. The CDR3 nucleotides read TGTGCCAGCAGTTACACGGGAGGGCTTTACGAGCAGTACTTC.

This chain connects TRBV6-2 or TRBV6-3 to TRBJ2-1; 7 bases align to TRBD2. The germline CDR1 and CDR2 sequences are MNHEY and SVGEGT. This CDR3 is 14 amino acids long. V was clipped by 5 bases and J by 9 bases; unmatched bases: 10. CDR3 region: CASSPGWGRGEQFF. Written as DNA, the CDR3 is TGTGCCAGCAGTCCCGGGTGGGGGAGGGGTGAGCAGTTCTTC.

V usage is TRBV28 and J usage is TRBJ1-2; no reliable D call. This CDR3 comprises 13 residues. Per germline, CDR1 MDHEN and CDR2 SYDVKM. The V end was cut by 4 bases, the J end by 13 bases, with 19 bases between. The CDR3 reads CASSSPERGILTF. In DNA, the CDR3 is TGTGCCAGCAGTTCCCCCGAACGAGGGATCCTCACCTTC.

This clone occurred once. This chain uses TRBV12-5 with TRBJ2-4, with D possibly matching TRBD1 (6 bases). Trimming cost V 3 bases and J 6 bases, with 12 bases left between them. From germline, CDR1 is LGHNT and CDR2 FRNRAP. The CDR3 extends over 14 amino acids. CDR3 region: CASGLGQGINIQYF. The CDR3 DNA sequence: TGTGCTAGTGGTTTAGGGCAGGGGATAAACATTCAGTACTTC.